Sequencing of this T cell receptor beta chain was carried out in a study of blood T cell repertoires in COVID-19. Looking at the study overall: Specimens from acute and convalescent COVID-19 originated in the United States, Italy and Spain. Sample material is recorded as cDNA or gDNA derived from T cells, B-cell-depleted T cells, or PBMCs.

Germline CDR1 and CDR2: LNHDA and SQIVND (reference sequence). This CDR3 contains 14 residues. After removal of 1 base from V and 3 bases from J, the junction contained 2 bases not matched to a gene. In the original analysis: For nucleated cells, counts were estimated from reference gene primer amplification. The table came from immunoSEQ multiplex PCR; TCRdb's copy has only in-frame clones and leaves some out. From that table come the V and J calls and clone size; the DNA was used to work out D and trimming. Found here are more than 60,000 clones, over 75% of them singletons; the top ten hold 6.9%. This clonotype was sampled from a human donor in a cohort sampled during active COVID-19. The chain uses TRBV19 and TRBJ1-2, with 7 bases matching TRBD1. Sequenced input: peripheral blood. The DNA of the CDR3 is TGTGCCAGTAGTATAGGGACAGGCCACTATGGCTACACCTTC. This sequence encodes CASSIGTGHYGYTF. Full variable domain (outside the CDR3, taken from reference TRBV19 and TRBJ1-2): DGGITQSPKYLFRKEGQNVTLSCEQNLNHDAMYWYRQDPGQGLRLIYYSQIVNDFQKGDIAEGYSVSREKKESFPLTVTSAQKNPTAFYLCASSIGTGHYGYTFGSGTRLTVV.